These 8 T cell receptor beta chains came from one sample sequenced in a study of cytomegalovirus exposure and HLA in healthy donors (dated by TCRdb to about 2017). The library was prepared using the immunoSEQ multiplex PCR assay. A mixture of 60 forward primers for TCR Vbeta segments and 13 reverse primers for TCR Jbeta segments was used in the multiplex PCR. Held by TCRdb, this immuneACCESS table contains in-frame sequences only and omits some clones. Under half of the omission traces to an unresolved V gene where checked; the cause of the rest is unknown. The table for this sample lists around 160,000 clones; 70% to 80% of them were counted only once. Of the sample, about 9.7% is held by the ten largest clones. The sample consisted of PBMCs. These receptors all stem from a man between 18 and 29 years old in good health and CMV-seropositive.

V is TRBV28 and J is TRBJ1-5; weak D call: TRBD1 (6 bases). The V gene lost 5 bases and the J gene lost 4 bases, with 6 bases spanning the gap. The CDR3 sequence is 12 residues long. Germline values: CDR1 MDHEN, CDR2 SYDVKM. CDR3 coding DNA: TGTGCCAGCAGTACAGGGAATCAGCCCCAGCATTTT. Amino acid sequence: CASSTGNQPQHF.

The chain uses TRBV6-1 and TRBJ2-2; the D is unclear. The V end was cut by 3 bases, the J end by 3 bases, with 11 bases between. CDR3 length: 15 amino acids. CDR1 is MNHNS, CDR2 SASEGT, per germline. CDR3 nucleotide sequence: TGTGCCAGCAGTGAGAGACGGAGACACACCGGGGAGCTGTTTTTT. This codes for CASSERRRHTGELFF.

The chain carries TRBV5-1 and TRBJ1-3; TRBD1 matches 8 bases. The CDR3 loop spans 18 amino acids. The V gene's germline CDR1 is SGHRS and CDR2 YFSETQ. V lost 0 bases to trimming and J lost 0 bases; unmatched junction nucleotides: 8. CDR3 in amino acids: CASSLDETGEDSGNTIYF. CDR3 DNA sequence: TGCGCCAGCAGCTTGGACGAGACAGGGGAAGACTCTGGAAACACCATATATTTT.

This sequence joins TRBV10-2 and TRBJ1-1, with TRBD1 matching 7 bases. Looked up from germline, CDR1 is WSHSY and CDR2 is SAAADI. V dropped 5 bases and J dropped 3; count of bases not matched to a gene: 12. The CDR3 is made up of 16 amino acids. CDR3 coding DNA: TGCGCCAGCAGTAAGGCACGACAGGGAGCGGACACTGAAGCTTTCTTT. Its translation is CASSKARQGADTEAFF.

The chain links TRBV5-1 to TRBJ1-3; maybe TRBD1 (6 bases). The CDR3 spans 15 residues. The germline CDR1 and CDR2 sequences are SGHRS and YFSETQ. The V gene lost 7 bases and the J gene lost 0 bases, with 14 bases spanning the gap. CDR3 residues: CASQKDSTSGNTIYF. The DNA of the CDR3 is TGCGCCAGCCAAAAGGACAGTACCTCTGGAAACACCATATATTTT. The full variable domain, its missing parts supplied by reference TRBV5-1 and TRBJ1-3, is KAGVTQTPRYLIKTRGQQVTLSCSPISGHRSVSWYQQTPGQGLQFLFEYFSETQRNKGNFPGRFSGRQFSNSRSEMNVSTLELGDSALYLCASQKDSTSGNTIYFGEGSWLTVV.

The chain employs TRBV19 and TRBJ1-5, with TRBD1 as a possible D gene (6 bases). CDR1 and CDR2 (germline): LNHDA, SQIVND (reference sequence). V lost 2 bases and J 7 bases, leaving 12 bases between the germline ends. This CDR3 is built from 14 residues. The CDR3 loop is CASSISGAGQPQHF. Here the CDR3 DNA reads TGTGCCAGTAGTATATCAGGGGCAGGGCAGCCCCAGCATTTT. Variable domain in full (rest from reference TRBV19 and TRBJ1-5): DGGITQSPKYLFRKEGQNVTLSCEQNLNHDAMYWYRQDPGQGLRLIYYSQIVNDFQKGDIAEGYSVSREKKESFPLTVTSAQKNPTAFYLCASSISGAGQPQHFGDGTRLSIL.

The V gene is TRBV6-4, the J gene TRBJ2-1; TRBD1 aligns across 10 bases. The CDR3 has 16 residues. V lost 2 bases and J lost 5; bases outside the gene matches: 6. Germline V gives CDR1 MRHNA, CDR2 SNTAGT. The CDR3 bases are TGTGCCAGCAGTGACGCGGACAGGGGGGACCACAATGAGCAGTTCTTC. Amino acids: CASSDADRGDHNEQFF.

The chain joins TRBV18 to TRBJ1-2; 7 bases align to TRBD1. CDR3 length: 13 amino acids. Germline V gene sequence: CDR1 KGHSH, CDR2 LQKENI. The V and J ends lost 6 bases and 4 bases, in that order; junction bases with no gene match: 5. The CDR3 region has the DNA TGTGCCAGCTCGCCAGACAGGGCCTATGGCTACACCTTC. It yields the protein CASSPDRAYGYTF.